The T cell receptor beta chain described here comes from a study of blood T cell repertoires in COVID-19. Looking at the study overall: Collection of acute and convalescent COVID-19 samples took place in the United States, Italy and Spain. PBMCs, B-cell-depleted T cells, or T cells provided the cDNA or gDNA that made up the material.

This clone has at least ten counts. Followed longitudinally, the Seattle patients had been enrolled during active infection. Germline trimming cut 3 bases from V and 8 bases from J; bases unmatched to any gene: 6. CDR1 SGDLS and CDR2 YYNGEE come from the germline V gene. CDR3 length equals 15 residues. Study processing details: Estimates of nucleated cell counts were drawn from the amplification of reference gene primers. The method was immunoSEQ multiplex PCR; TCRdb's version includes in-frame clones alone and lacks a portion of them. V and J calls plus clone size are reproduced from that table; the DNA served to infer D and trimming. Of 380,000 or so clones listed, less than 90% are singletons.

V and J are TRBV9 and TRBJ2-1, with 12 bases identical to TRBD1. This receptor was identified in a woman aged 55-75 years with COVID-19, enrolled during active disease. What was sequenced was peripheral blood. The CDR3 DNA follows: TGTGCCAGCAGCGGAGTGGGGACAGGGGGCGATGAGCAGTTCTTC. This codes for CASSGVGTGGDEQFF.